The clone carrying this T cell receptor beta chain has only one observation. What it binds is unknown. V shed 7 bases and J 8 bases; nucleotides not matched to a gene: 5. Germline V CDR1 and CDR2: SNHLY, FYNNEI. The CDR3 has 13 amino acids. These data belong to a study of shared clonotypes between healthy human individuals. Whole-study context: There were three CD4 naive, three CD4 memory, two CD8 naive and one CD8 memory plates per donor. Notes on the study in general: Donor scarcity curtailed the genetic and exposure-history diversity represented herein.

Deep level was the assay's run setting. Only in-frame clones appear in the TCRdb table, and some are missing; sequencing was by immunoSEQ multiplex PCR. The sample lists roughly 1.4 million clones, 98% to 99% occurring once. Those who donated were healthy HIV-negative adults, with no recent acute infections or vaccinations reported. Sequenced material: naive CD4+ T cells sorted from blood. Subset noted: CD45RA+ positively selected. The clonotype comes from a man younger than 45 in good health. The V gene is TRBV2, the J gene TRBJ2-2, with 9 bases that match TRBD2. CDR3 residues: CASNLGLAGELFF. The CDR3 DNA reads as TGTGCCAGCAACTTGGGACTAGCTGGGGAGCTGTTTTTT.